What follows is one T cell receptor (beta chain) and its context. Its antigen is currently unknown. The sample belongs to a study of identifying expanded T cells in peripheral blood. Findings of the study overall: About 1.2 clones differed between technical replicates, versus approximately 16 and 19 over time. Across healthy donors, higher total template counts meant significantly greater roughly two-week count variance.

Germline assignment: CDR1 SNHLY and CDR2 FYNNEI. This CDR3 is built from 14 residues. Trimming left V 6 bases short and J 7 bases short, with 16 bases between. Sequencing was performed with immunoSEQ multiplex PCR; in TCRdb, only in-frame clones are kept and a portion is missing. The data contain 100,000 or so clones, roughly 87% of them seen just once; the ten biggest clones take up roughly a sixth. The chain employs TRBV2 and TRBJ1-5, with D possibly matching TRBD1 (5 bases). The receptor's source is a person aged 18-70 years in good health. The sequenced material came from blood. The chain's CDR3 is CASRDTLGGQPQHF. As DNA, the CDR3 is TGTGCCAGCAGGGACACCCTCGGTGGGCAGCCCCAGCATTTT.